This T cell receptor (beta chain) came from a study of cytomegalovirus exposure and HLA in healthy donors. Primers: 60 Vbeta forward and 13 Jbeta reverse. Data came from immunoSEQ multiplex PCR; TCRdb stores just in-frame clones and leaves some out. The repertoire holds some 140,000 clones, with roughly 80% as singletons. In the case of this clone: Antigen: not known.

Overall study results and limits: Later analysis associated a missense DCLRE1C variant with TCR beta V- and J-gene trimming. Cytomegalovirus-associated TCR beta chains were listed, numbering some 150.

Germline-derived CDR1 and CDR2 are MGHRA and YSYEKL. CDR3 length equals 15 residues. The V and J ends lost 2 bases and 6 bases, in that order; junction bases with no gene match: 6. This receptor was taken from a woman in her forties or fifties in good health and CMV-seropositive. Sequenced: PBMCs. The chain carries TRBV4-1 and TRBJ1-2, with 10 bases lining up with TRBD1. The CDR3 region is CASSQKGGTGDGYTF. The CDR3 bases are TGCGCCAGCAGCCAAAAGGGGGGGACAGGGGATGGCTACACCTTC.